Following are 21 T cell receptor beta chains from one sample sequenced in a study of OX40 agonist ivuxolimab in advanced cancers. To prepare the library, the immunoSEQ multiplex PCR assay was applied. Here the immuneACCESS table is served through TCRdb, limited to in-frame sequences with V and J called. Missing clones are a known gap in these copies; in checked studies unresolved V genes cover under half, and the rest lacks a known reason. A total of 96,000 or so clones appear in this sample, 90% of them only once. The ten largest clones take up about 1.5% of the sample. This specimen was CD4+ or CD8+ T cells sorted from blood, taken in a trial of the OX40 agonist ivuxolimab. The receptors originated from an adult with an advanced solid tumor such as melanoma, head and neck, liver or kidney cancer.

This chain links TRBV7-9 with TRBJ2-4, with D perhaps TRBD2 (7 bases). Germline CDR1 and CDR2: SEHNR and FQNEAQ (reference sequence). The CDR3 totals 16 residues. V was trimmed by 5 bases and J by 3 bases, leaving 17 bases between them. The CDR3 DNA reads TGTGCCAGCAGCCTAGTGCGGGGGCTGGTCAAAAACATTCAGTACTTC. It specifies CASSLVRGLVKNIQYF.

The CDR3 DNA follows: TGTGCCACCGAAGAAAGGGGCGGACGGATGAACACTGAAGCTTTCTTT. Residues: CATEERGGRMNTEAFF. The J gene is TRBJ1-1, the V gene TRBV19; weak D call: TRBD1 (5 bases). V was pared by 10 bases and J by 0 bases, with 21 bases between. Germline CDR1 reads LNHDA; CDR2 reads SQIVND (reference sequence). The CDR3 length is 16 residues.

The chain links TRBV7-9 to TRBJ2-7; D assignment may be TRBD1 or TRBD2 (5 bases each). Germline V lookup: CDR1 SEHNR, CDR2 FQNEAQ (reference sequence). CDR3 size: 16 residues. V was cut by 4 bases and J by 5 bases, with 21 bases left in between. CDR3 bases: TGTGCCAGCAGCTCCACGAGGAGGAGCGGACATCACGAGCAGTACTTC. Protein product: CASSSTRRSGHHEQYF. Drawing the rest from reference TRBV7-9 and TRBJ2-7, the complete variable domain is DTGVSQNPRHKITKRGQNVTFRCDPISEHNRLYWYRQTLGQGPEFLTYFQNEAQLEKSRLLSDRFSAERPKGSFSTLEIQRTEQGDSAMYLCASSSTRRSGHHEQYFGPGTRLTVT.

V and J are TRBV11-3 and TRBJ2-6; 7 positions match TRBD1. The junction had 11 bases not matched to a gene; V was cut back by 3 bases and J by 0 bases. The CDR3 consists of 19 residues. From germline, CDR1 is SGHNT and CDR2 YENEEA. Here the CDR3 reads CASSFQIGQAGSGANVLTF. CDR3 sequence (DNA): TGTGCCAGCAGCTTCCAGATAGGACAGGCCGGCTCTGGGGCCAACGTCCTGACTTTC.

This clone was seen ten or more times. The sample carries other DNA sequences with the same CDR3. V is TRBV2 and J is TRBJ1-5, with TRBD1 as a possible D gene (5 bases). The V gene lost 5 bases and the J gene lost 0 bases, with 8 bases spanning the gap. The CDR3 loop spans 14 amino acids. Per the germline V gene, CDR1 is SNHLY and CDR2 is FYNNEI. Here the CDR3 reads CASSRQSSNQPQHF. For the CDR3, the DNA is TGTGCCAGCAGTAGACAGTCTAGCAATCAGCCCCAGCATTTT.

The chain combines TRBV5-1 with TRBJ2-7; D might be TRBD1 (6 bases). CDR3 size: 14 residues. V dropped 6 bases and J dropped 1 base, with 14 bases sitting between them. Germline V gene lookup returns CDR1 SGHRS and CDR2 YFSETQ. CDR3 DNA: TGCGCCAGCAATCGGGCGACAGGATCCTACGAGCAGTACTTC. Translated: CASNRATGSYEQYF. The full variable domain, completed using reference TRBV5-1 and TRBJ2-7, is KAGVTQTPRYLIKTRGQQVTLSCSPISGHRSVSWYQQTPGQGLQFLFEYFSETQRNKGNFPGRFSGRQFSNSRSEMNVSTLELGDSALYLCASNRATGSYEQYFGPGTRLTVT.

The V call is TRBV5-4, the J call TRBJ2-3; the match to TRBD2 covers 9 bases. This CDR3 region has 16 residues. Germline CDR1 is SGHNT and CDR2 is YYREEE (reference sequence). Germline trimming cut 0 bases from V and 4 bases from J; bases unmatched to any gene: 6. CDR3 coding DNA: TGTGCCAGCAGCTTGGAGGGCGGGAGGGCCCCAGATACGCAGTATTTT. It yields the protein CASSLEGGRAPDTQYF.

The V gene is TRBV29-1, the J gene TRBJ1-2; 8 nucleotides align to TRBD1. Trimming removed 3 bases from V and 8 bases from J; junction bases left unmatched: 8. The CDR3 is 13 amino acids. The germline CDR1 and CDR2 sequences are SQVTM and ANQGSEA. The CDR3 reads CSVDPRGQEGYTF. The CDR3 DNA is TGCAGCGTTGACCCCAGGGGGCAAGAGGGCTACACCTTC. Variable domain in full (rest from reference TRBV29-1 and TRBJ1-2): SAVISQKPSRDICQRGTSLTIQCQVDSQVTMMFWYRQQPGQSLTLIATANQGSEATYESGFVIDKFPISRPNLTFSTLTVSNMSPEDSSIYLCSVDPRGQEGYTFGSGTRLTVV.

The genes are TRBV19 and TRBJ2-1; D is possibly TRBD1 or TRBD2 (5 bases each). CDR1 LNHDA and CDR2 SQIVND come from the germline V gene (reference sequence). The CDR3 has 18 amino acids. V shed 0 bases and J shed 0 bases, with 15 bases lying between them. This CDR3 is CASSIDQRDASSYNEQFF. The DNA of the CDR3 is TGTGCCAGTAGTATAGACCAAAGGGACGCCAGCTCCTACAATGAGCAGTTCTTC. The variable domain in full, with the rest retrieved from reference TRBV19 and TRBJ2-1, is DGGITQSPKYLFRKEGQNVTLSCEQNLNHDAMYWYRQDPGQGLRLIYYSQIVNDFQKGDIAEGYSVSREKKESFPLTVTSAQKNPTAFYLCASSIDQRDASSYNEQFFGPGTRLTVL.

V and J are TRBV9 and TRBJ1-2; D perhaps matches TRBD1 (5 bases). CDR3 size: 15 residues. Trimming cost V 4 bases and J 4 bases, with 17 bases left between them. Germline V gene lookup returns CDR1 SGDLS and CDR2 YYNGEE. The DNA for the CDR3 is TGTGCCAGCAGCCCAGGGCGGCACACTCGCTATGGCTACACCTTC. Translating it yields CASSPGRHTRYGYTF.

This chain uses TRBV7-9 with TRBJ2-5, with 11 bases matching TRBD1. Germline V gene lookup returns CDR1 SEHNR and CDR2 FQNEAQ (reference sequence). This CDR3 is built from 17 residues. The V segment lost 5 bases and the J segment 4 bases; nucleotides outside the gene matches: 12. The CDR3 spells CASSPALGQGAGETQYF. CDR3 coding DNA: TGTGCCAGCAGCCCGGCACTCGGACAGGGGGCTGGAGAGACCCAGTACTTC.

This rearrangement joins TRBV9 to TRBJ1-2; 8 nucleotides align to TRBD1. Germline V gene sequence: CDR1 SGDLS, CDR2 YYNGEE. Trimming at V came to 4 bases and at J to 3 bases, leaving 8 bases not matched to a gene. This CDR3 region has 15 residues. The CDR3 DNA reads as TGTGCCAGCAGCCCAAGACAGGGGCGTCACTATGGCTACACCTTC. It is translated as CASSPRQGRHYGYTF.

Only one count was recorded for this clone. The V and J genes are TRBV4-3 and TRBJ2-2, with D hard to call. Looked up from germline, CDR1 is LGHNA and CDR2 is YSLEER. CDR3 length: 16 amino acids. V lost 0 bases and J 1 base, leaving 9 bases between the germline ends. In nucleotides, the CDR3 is TGCGCCAGCAGCCAAGAGGCGGCGCAGAACACCGGGGAGCTGTTTTTT. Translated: CASSQEAAQNTGELFF.

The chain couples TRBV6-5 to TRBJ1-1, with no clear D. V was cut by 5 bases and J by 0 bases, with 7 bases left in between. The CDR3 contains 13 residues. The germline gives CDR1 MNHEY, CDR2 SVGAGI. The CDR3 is CASSRRVNTEAFF. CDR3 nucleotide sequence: TGTGCCAGCAGTAGACGGGTGAACACTGAAGCTTTCTTT.

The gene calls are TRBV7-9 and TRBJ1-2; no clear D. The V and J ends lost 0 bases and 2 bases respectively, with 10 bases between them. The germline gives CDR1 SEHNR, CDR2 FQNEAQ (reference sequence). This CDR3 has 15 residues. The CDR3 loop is CASSLAAGGNYGYTF. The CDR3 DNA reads TGTGCCAGCAGCTTAGCGGCAGGAGGGAACTATGGCTACACCTTC.

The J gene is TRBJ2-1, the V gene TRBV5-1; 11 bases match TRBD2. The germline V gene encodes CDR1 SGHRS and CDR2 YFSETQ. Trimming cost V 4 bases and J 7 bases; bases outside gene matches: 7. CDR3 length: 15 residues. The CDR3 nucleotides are TGCGCCAGCAGCACACTAGCGGGAGAACGGAATGAGCAGTTCTTC. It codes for CASSTLAGERNEQFF. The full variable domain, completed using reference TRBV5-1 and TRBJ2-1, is KAGVTQTPRYLIKTRGQQVTLSCSPISGHRSVSWYQQTPGQGLQFLFEYFSETQRNKGNFPGRFSGRQFSNSRSEMNVSTLELGDSALYLCASSTLAGERNEQFFGPGTRLTVL.

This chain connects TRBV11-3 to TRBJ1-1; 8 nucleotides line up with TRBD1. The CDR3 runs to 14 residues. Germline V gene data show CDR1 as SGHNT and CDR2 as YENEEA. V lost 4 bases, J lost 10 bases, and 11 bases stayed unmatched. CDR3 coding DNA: TGTGCCAGCAGCTCCCGGACAGGGTTCGTCAGAGCTTTCTTT. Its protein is CASSSRTGFVRAFF.

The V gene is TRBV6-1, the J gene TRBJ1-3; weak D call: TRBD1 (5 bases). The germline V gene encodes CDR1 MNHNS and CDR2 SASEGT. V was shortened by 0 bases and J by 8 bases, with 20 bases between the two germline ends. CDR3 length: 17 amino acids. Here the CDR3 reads CASSEARGRRELYTIYF. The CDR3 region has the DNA TGTGCCAGCAGTGAAGCGCGAGGCCGCAGGGAGTTGTACACCATATATTTT.

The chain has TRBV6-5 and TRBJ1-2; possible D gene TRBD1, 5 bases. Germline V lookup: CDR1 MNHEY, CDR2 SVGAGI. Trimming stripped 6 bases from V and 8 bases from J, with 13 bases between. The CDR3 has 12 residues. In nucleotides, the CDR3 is TGTGCCAGCAGCAACCGGGACCGCGGCTACACCTTC. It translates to CASSNRDRGYTF.

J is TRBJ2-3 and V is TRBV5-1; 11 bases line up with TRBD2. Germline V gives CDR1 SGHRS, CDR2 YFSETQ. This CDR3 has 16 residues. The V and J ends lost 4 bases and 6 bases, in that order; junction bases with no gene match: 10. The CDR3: CASSLGLAVVGDTQYF. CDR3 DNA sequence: TGCGCCAGCAGCCTGGGACTAGCGGTTGTTGGCGATACGCAGTATTTT.

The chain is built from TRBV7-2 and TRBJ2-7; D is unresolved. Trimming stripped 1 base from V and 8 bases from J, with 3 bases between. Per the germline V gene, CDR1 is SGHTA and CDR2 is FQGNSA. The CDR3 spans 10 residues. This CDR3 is CASSLGKQYF. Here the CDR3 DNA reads TGTGCCAGCAGCTTAGGAAAGCAGTACTTC.